This T cell receptor (beta chain) was recovered during a study of blood T cell repertoires in COVID-19. The table came from immunoSEQ multiplex PCR; TCRdb's copy has only in-frame clones and leaves some out. The repertoire holds roughly 95,000 clones, with about 84% as singletons. Germline V gene lookup returns CDR1 SNHLY and CDR2 FYNNEI. The CDR3 loop spans 16 amino acids. J was trimmed by 5 bases and V by 4 bases; bases with no gene match: 2. The rearrangement uses TRBV2 and TRBJ2-2; 15 bases line up with TRBD2. Sequencing was done on a sample of peripheral blood. The receptor was derived from a human donor in a cohort sampled during active COVID-19. CDR3 protein: CASSAGTSGRTGELFF. DNA for the CDR3: TGTGCCAGCAGTGCCGGGACTAGCGGGAGGACCGGGGAGCTGTTTTTT.